The T cell receptor beta chain described here comes from a study of T-cell reconstitution after alpha-beta-depleted transplantation in children (dated by TCRdb to the mid-2010s). Regarding the research as a whole: The study quantitatively tracked T-cell immune reconstitution after TCRalphabeta/CD19-depleted allogeneic hematopoietic cell transplantation in children using TCR repertoire profiling. Study-wide findings and limitations: Hyperexpanded clone frequencies declined over subsequent months; after one year, T-cell counts and TCRbeta diversity were mostly attributed to newly produced T cells. About two months after transplant, the apparently early recovery of alphabetaT-cell counts reportedly depended on just several hundred clones that had expanded rapidly and came from non-depleted graft cells. The high TCRbeta diversity at day 60 in some patients was ascribed to recipient T cells and intrathymic progenitors that had survived conditioning.

This clonotype was observed at least ten times. Its recognized antigen is unknown. There are no base qualities to consult, and no much larger clone falls within one base. Library method: PCR. TCRdb lists the instrument as Illumina HiSeq 2500. Molecular barcoding was employed in the preparation of TCR libraries, with unique molecular identifiers being used to normalize TCRbeta repertoire quantification. Using fastp at Q25 and MiXCR, TCRdb reprocessed the public reads and kept productive beta chains. Every CDR3 protein is listed once, alongside the most common genes and DNA of its rows. Recorded for this sample are over 100,000 distinct CDR3 sequences; under 9% of them occurred a single time. Clones ranked in the top ten supply about 15% of the sample. CDR1 DFQATT and CDR2 SNEGSKA were looked up in the germline V gene (reference sequence). The CDR3 starts with the cysteine, ends with the phenylalanine, and has 14 residues. Of the read, only the CDR3 DNA is kept; its 42 bases are in frame from base 1. V and J are trimmed by 7 bases and 0 bases, and the gene matches miss 6 bases of the junction.

Explained via the paper, the treatment or condition label denotes: allogeneic hematopoietic cell transplantation with graft depleted of TCRalphabeta T cells and CD19 B cells. Transplant recipients were children who received TCRalphabeta/CD19-depleted allogeneic hematopoietic cell grafts. The sample here was PBMCs, taken before TCRalphabeta/CD19-depleted stem cell transplant. Here the chain combines TRBV20-1 and TRBJ2-5; TRBD1 agrees with 9 junctional bases. This receptor was taken from a boy younger than 10 with acute lymphoblastic leukemia, due to receive a stem cell transplant. The CDR3 reads as follows: CSVRDRAYQETQYF. The nucleotide sequence reads TGCAGTGTCCGGGACAGGGCGTACCAAGAGACCCAGTACTTC.